The clone carrying this TCR beta chain was counted ten times or more. Its target is unknown. The entry originates in a study of spatial heterogeneity in lung cancer. Study information: Matched bulk RNA-seq yielded a T cell module score, and TCR transcript counts in tumor regions correlated strongly with that score. There were, on average, more than 9.5 raw-read appearances for each unique TCR and UMI combination.

Time point: sample taken at primary tumor resection. Tumor, nontumor lung or frozen PBMC supplied whole RNA, sequenced without sorting. The length of the CDR3 is 12 residues. CDR1 and CDR2 from the germline V gene are LNHDA and SQIVND (reference sequence). V trimming: 5 bases; J trimming: 4 bases; junction bases outside the gene matches: 1. In TCRdb, the 5' RACE reads were re-called with MiXCR into one record per CDR3 protein. The data contain roughly 9,300 distinct CDR3 sequences, approximately 5.1% of them singletons. General observations from the study: One measure, the expanded intratumoral alpha and beta TCR count, tracked tumor mutation counts. There was tracking of ubiquitous and regional nonsynonymous mutations by the respective counts of ubiquitous and regional expanded TCRs.

Sequences were derived from lung tumor tissue, sampled at surgery. The clonotype comes from a female donor with early-stage non-small cell lung cancer. This sequence joins TRBV19 and TRBJ2-7; 8 nucleotides align to TRBD1. In DNA, the CDR3 is TGTGCCAGTAGTGACAGGGGTTACGAGCAGTACTTC. This sequence encodes CASSDRGYEQYF.